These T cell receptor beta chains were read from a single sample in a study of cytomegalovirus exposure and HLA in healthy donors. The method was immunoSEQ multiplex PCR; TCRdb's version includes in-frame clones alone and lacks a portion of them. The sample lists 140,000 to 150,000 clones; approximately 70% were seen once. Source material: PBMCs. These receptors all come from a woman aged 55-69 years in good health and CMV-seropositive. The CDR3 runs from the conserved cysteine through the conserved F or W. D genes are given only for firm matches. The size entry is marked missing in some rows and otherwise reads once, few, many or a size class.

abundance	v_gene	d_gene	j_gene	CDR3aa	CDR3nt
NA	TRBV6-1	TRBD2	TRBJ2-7	CASNPSSGSSGEQYF	TGTGCCAGCAATCCCTCTAGCGGGAGCTCGGGCGAGCAGTACTTC
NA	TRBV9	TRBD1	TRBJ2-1	CASSRDRGEGEQFF	TGTGCCAGCAGCCGGGACAGGGGGGAAGGTGAGCAGTTCTTC
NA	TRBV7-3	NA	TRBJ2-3	CASSSVTRSDTQYF	TGTGCCAGCAGCTCTGTGACTAGATCTGATACGCAGTATTTT
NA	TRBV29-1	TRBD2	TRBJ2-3	CSVGGGRIKGDTQYF	TGCAGCGTTGGGGGGGGACGTATAAAGGGAGATACGCAGTATTTT
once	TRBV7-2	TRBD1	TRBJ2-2	CASSPLEQGIGGELFF	TGTGCCAGCAGCCCGTTAGAACAGGGGATCGGCGGGGAGCTGTTTTTT
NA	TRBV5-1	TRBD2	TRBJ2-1	CASSLGTSEYNEQFF	TGCGCCAGCAGCCTGGGGACTAGCGAGTACAATGAGCAGTTCTTC
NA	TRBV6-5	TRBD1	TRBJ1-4	CASRTGTGDEKLFF	TGTGCCAGCAGGACCGGGACAGGGGATGAAAAACTGTTTTTT
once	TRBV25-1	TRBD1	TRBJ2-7	CASRKTGSSYEQYF	TGTGCCAGCAGGAAGACAGGGAGCTCCTACGAGCAGTACTTC
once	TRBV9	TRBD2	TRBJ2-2	CASSVELAGDGELFF	TGTGCCAGCAGCGTAGAACTAGCGGGAGACGGGGAGCTGTTTTTT
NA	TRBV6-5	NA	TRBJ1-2	CASSGAGGTNYGYTF	TGTGCCAGCAGCGGGGCGGGGGGAACTAACTATGGCTACACCTTC
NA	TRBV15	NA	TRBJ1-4	CATSRGLSATNEKLFF	TGTGCCACCAGCAGAGGGCTCTCAGCAACTAATGAAAAACTGTTTTTT
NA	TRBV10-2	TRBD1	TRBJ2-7	CASRIGQVGEQYF	TGCGCCAGCAGGATTGGACAGGTCGGCGAGCAGTACTTC
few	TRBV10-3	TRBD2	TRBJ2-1	CAISESASGSAEQFF	TGTGCCATCAGTGAGTCGGCTAGCGGGAGTGCTGAGCAGTTCTTC
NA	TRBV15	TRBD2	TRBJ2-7	CATSNTSGGGYEQYF	TGTGCCACCAGCAATACCAGCGGGGGAGGCTACGAGCAGTACTTC
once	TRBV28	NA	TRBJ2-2	CASSLRTTSANTGELFF	TGTGCCAGCAGTTTAAGAACTACCTCCGCGAACACCGGGGAGCTGTTTTTT
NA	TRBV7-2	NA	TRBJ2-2	CASSWRPGTGELFF	TGTGCCAGCAGCTGGCGTCCGGGCACCGGGGAGCTGTTTTTT
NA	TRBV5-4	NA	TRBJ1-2	CASSLGDTGIYGYTF	TGTGCCAGCAGCTTGGGGGACACAGGGATCTATGGCTACACCTTC
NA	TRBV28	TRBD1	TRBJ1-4	CASSSNRGIGEKLFF	TGTGCCAGCAGTTCCAACAGGGGAATTGGGGAAAAACTGTTTTTT
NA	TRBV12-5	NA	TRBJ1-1	CASGLESNTEAFF	TGTGCTAGTGGTTTAGAGTCGAACACTGAAGCTTTCTTT
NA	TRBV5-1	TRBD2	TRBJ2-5	CASSTLLAGALMGTQYF	TGCGCCAGCAGCACCCTACTAGCGGGAGCCTTGATGGGGACCCAGTACTTC
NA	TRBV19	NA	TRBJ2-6	CASTGQRSGANVLTF	TGTGCCAGTACAGGACAACGTTCTGGGGCCAACGTCCTGACTTTC
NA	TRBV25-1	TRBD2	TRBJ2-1	CASRPPGSGSGQFF	TGTGCCAGCAGACCCCCCGGTAGCGGGAGTGGGCAGTTCTTC
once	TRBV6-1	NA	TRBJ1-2	CASTLLADYGYTF	TGTGCCAGCACTCTACTTGCGGACTATGGCTACACCTTC
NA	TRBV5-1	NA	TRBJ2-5	CASSFGSETQYF	TGCGCCAGCAGCTTTGGGAGTGAGACCCAGTACTTC
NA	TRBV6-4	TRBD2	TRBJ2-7	CASSKTSGRANEQYF	TGTGCCAGCAGCAAGACTAGCGGGAGGGCCAACGAGCAGTACTTC
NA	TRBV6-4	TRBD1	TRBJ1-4	CASRPTGVTSEKLFF	TGTGCCAGCAGGCCAACAGGGGTTACCTCTGAAAAACTGTTTTTT
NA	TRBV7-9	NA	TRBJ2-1	CASSPRVGGYNEQFF	TGTGCCAGCAGCCCGCGGGTTGGGGGGTACAATGAGCAGTTCTTC
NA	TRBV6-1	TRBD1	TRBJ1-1	CASSEGTGRTEAFF	TGTGCCAGCAGTGAAGGGACAGGGCGAACTGAAGCTTTCTTT
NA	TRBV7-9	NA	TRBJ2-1	CASSPTENEQFF	TGTGCCAGCAGCCCTACGGAGAATGAGCAGTTCTTC